This T cell receptor (beta chain) was retrieved from a study of blood T cell repertoires in COVID-19. The wider study: COVID-19 samples, acute and convalescent, were from the United States, Italy and Spain. The cDNA or gDNA used as material had been derived from T cells, B-cell-depleted T cells, or PBMCs.

TCRdb's copy holds only in-frame clones and misses some; the assay was immunoSEQ multiplex PCR. Among 210,000 or so clones, 80% were seen once, and the ten largest hold roughly 4.3%. The participants were between about 18 and 95 years old and came from some 23 US areas. Participants were placed into cohorts based on the clinical history they reported. The sample comprised PBMCs or T cells enriched from blood (not recorded which). This clonotype originated in a man aged 30 to 45 with acute COVID-19.

This CDR3 reads CASSQAGSNQPQHF. CDR3 DNA sequence: TGTGCCAGCAGCCAGGCGGGGAGCAATCAGCCCCAGCATTTT. This chain connects TRBV3-1 (or the pseudogene TRBV3-2) to TRBJ1-5; D gene uncertain. The CDR3 sequence is 14 residues long. V shed 3 bases and J shed 1 base, with 7 bases lying between them. The germline V gene encodes CDR1 LGHDT and CDR2 YNNKEL (reference sequence).